This T cell receptor (beta chain) is drawn from a study of blood T cell repertoires in COVID-19. Germline V gene sequence: CDR1 LGHNA, CDR2 YNFKEQ. The CDR3 runs to 16 residues. After removal of 0 bases from V and 7 bases from J, the junction contained 7 bases not matched to a gene. Using immunoSEQ multiplex PCR, the repertoire was profiled, and TCRdb retains in-frame clones only, with some absent. The table includes some 430,000 clones, about nine tenths detected once. The table lists this clone with a count of one. Participants' reported clinical history set cohort assignment. This TCR was recovered from a man aged 18 to 35 who had recovered from COVID-19. The sequencing input was PBMCs or T cells enriched from blood (not recorded which). The rearrangement links TRBV4-2 to TRBJ2-1, with 9 bases matching TRBD2. The CDR3 region has the DNA TGTGCCAGCAGCCAAGAGGGTAGCGGGAGAGGGAATGAGCAGTTCTTC. As protein: CASSQEGSGRGNEQFF.